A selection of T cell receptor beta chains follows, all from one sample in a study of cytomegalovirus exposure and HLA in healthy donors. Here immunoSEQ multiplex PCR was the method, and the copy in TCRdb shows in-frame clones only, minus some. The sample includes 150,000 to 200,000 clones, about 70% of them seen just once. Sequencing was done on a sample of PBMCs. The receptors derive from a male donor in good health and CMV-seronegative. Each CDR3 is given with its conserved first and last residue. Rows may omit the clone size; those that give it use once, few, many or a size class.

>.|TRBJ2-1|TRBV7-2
CASSLVAGASSYNEQFF
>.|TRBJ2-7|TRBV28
CASSLWTPGDF
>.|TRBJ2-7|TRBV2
CASRLGLGNEQYF
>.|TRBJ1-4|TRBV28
CASSLAGNRNEKLFF
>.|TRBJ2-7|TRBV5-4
CASSLPSGRNEQYF
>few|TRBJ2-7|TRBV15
CATSPDTGRAYEQYF
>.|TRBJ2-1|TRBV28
CASSLLAGGNEQFF
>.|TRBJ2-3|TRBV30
CAADRGQRDTQYF
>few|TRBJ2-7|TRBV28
CASSFYTTGTGPPLEYF
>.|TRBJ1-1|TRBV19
CASSVNSNTEAFF
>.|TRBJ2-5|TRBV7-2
CASSPRTSGIQETQYF
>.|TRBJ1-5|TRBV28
CASSGTNNQPQHF
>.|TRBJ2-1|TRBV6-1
CASRPGLAGFNEQFF
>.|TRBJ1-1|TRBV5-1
CASSYRGKDTEAFF
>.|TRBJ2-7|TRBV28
CASSLFGSWSSYEQYF
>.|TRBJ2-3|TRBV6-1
CASRGPGTTTQYF
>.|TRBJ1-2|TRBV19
CASSSDGTANYGYTF
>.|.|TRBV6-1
CASSEDWVSSYEQYF
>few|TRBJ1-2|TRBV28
CASSLRGRAYGYTF
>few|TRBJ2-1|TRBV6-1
CASSEPGGSDEQFF
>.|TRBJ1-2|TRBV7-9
CASSSRDRNPPSGGYTF
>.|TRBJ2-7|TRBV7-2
CASSLARASGGYEQYF
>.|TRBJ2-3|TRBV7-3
CASSLGLAGEDTQYF
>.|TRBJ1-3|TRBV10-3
CAISPLGTPSSGNTIYF
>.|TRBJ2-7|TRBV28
CASSLFSQASSYEQYF
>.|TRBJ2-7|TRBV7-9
CASRPTGTVSYEQYF
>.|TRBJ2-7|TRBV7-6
CASSYRTGYGDEQYF
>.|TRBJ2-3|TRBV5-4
CASSLAWGLAGGPSTDTQYF
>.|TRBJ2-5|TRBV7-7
CASSPSGGGETQYF